This TCR beta chain was profiled in a study of CD8 T cells in Susac syndrome. With random hexamers, reverse transcription was performed on about 0.5 to 1 ug of RNA. TCRdb fed the immunoSEQ multiplex PCR reads into MiXCR, producing one record per CDR3 protein. The repertoire includes about 210,000 distinct CDR3 sequences, 95% of them detected once, and about 0.091% sits in the top ten. Sequencing was carried out using CD4+ T cells from PBMCs. This TCR was recovered from a human donor with multiple sclerosis.

The CDR3 nucleotides read TGCAGTGCTAGTCGGAGCGGGGGAGTTTACGAGCAGTACTTC. Translation gives CSASRSGGVYEQYF. This chain joins TRBV20-1 and TRBJ2-7, with TRBD2 matching over 8 bases. The germline V gene encodes CDR1 DFQATT and CDR2 SNEGSKA (reference sequence). CDR3 length: 14 amino acids. V shed 3 bases, J shed 4 bases, and the junction held 8 bases outside the gene matches.